The 9 T cell receptor beta chains presented below share a single source sample, sequenced in a study of T cells after yellow fever vaccination. Using its own MiXCR run on the 5' RACE reads, TCRdb lists one record per CDR3 protein. This sample has around 340,000 distinct CDR3 sequences, with about an eighth found just once. Sample: CD4+ T cells sorted from PBMCs, taken 15 days after the yellow fever booster vaccination. The source of these receptors is a man aged 18 to 29 who received the YFV17D yellow fever vaccine.

This clonotype appeared a few times. V gene TRBV9 combines with J gene TRBJ2-3, with TRBD1 matching 11 bases. This CDR3 spans 18 amino acids. Germline V lookup: CDR1 SGDLS, CDR2 YYNGEE. J was trimmed by 5 bases and V by 0 bases; bases with no gene match: 11. CDR3 in amino acids: CASSVGPHGQGAGDTQYF. The CDR3 coding sequence is TGTGCCAGCAGCGTAGGCCCCCACGGACAGGGGGCTGGAGATACGCAGTATTTT.

This clonotype was counted between two and nine times. The V gene is TRBV11-2, the J gene TRBJ2-1; D call uncertain. Per the germline V gene, CDR1 is SGHAT and CDR2 is FQNNGV. The CDR3 covers 10 residues. V was cut by 5 bases and J by 7 bases, with 3 bases left in between. The CDR3 DNA reads as TGTGCCAGCAGCGGAAATGAGCAGTTCTTC. Protein sequence: CASSGNEQFF.

V usage is TRBV5-1 and J usage is TRBJ1-6; 10 bases agree with TRBD1. The CDR3 has 14 amino acids. The junction had 8 bases not matched to a gene; V was cut back by 8 bases and J by 9 bases. Germline assignment: CDR1 SGHRS and CDR2 YFSETQ. CDR3 residues: CASRDGTGASPLHF. DNA of the CDR3: TGCGCCAGTAGGGACGGGACAGGGGCTTCACCCCTCCACTTT.

This clonotype came up a few times. The chain has TRBV6-2 or TRBV6-3 and TRBJ1-5; D unclear. The germline V gene encodes CDR1 MNHEY and CDR2 SVGEGT. There are 14 residues in the CDR3. Trimming cost V 6 bases and J 2 bases, with 11 bases left between them. The DNA of the CDR3 is TGTGCCAGCAGCCTAGACGGACGCAATCAGCCCCAGCATTTT. It is translated as CASSLDGRNQPQHF.

J is TRBJ2-3 and V is TRBV7-2; tentatively, D is TRBD2 (7 bases). Per germline, CDR1 SGHTA and CDR2 FQGNSA. The V gene lost 4 bases and the J gene lost 0 bases, with 17 bases spanning the gap. The CDR3 contains 17 residues. The DNA for the CDR3 is TGTGCCAGCAGCTCAGACGGGGGGCGAACTAGCACAGATACGCAGTATTTT. Its protein is CASSSDGGRTSTDTQYF.

This clonotype was counted only a few times. The CDR3 DNA reads TGTGCCAGCAGCCCCGCTGGACAGCTACTCGGACTAGCGGGGGTCTCCTACAATGAGCAGTTCTTC. Protein product: CASSPAGQLLGLAGVSYNEQFF. This chain joins TRBV7-2 and TRBJ2-1, with 13 nucleotides matching TRBD2. Looked up from germline, CDR1 is SGHTA and CDR2 is FQGNSA. The CDR3 covers 22 residues. After removal of 5 bases from V and 0 bases from J, the junction contained 19 bases not matched to a gene. The whole variable domain, filled in from reference TRBV7-2 and TRBJ2-1, reads GAGVSQSPSNKVTEKGKDVELRCDPISGHTALYWYRQSLGQGLEFLIYFQGNSAPDKSGLPSDRFSAERTGGSVSTLTIQRTQQEDSAVYLCASSPAGQLLGLAGVSYNEQFFGPGTRLTVL.

Only a few counts were recorded for this clonotype. The V call is TRBV29-1, the J call TRBJ2-6; perhaps TRBD1 as D (5 bases). Trimming shortened V by 6 bases and J by 0 bases, and 9 bases separated the two germline ends. Germline assignment: CDR1 SQVTM and CDR2 ANQGSEA. The CDR3 is 14 residues long. The CDR3, as DNA: TGCAGCGTGGGGCCTAGCTCTGGGGCCAACGTCCTGACTTTC. Amino acid sequence: CSVGPSSGANVLTF.

The V and J genes are TRBV20-1 and TRBJ1-1; tentative D call: TRBD1 (6 bases). The V end lost 2 bases, the J end lost 11 bases, and 21 bases lay between the germline ends. The germline gives CDR1 DFQATT, CDR2 SNEGSKA (reference sequence). CDR3 length equals 14 residues. Here the CDR3 reads CSARIHSGHPEAFF. CDR3 nucleotide sequence: TGCAGTGCTAGAATTCATTCGGGACACCCAGAGGCTTTCTTT.

The V and J genes are TRBV4-1 and TRBJ1-6; no definite D call. Germline CDR1 is MGHRA and CDR2 is YSYEKL. Trimming took 3 bases from V and 1 from J, leaving 10 bases between them. This CDR3 spans 16 amino acids. The chain's CDR3 is CASSHPVVSYNSPLHF. In DNA, the CDR3 is TGCGCCAGCAGCCATCCTGTGGTGTCCTATAATTCACCCCTCCACTTT.